Sequencing of this TCR beta chain was carried out in a study of blood T cells in healthy people across ages. Germline lookup yields CDR1 LNHNV and CDR2 YYDKDF (reference sequence). This CDR3 region has 14 residues. V dropped 1 base and J dropped 11; count of bases not matched to a gene: 10. This clonotype was recorded a few times. Its antigen remains unidentified. Study-level results: CMV infection status of these donors was not known.

A second PCR of roughly 6 to 12 cycles used a sample-barcoded 5' primer and a J-beta primer mix. One entry per CDR3 protein, called by TCRdb with MiXCR from the 5' RACE reads. The sample holds about a million distinct CDR3 sequences, 51% seen once. Donors were systemically healthy Caucasian individuals from Russia aged roughly 6 to 100 years. Each donor supplied roughly 9 milliliters of peripheral blood. Total RNA was isolated from each sample in quantities of at least 6 micrograms. Sequencing was performed on blood. J is TRBJ2-5 and V is TRBV15, with 7 bases identical to TRBD2. The origin of this receptor is a woman in her sixties in good health. The CDR3 bases are TGTGCCACCAGCAGAGTCCGGGAGGCCGATGAGCAGTACTTC. Encoded protein: CATSRVREADEQYF.